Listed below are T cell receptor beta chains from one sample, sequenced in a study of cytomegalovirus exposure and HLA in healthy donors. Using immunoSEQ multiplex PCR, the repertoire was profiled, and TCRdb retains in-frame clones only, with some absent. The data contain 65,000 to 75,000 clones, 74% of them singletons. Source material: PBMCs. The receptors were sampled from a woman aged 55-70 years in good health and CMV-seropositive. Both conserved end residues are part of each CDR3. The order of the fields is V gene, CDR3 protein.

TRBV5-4	CASSLGRGDLYEQYF
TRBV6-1	CASRTQVVNEQFF
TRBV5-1	CASSLGASYYEQYF
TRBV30	CAWGDRISYGYTF
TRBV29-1	CSVEDGTFTQYF
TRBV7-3	CASSQDRLGSPLHF
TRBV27	CASSGGTGGVYEQYF
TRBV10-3	CAIRPRQGAEAFF
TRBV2	CASRSRGAPTDTQYF
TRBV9	CASSVGGQGAGGYTF
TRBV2	CASSARGGDEQFF
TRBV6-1	CASSEGRNYEQYF
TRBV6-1	CASSGGTANTEAFF
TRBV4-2	CACSQDLAQGLSPLYF
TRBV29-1	CSVGQGLTDTQYF
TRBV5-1	CASSPGQLSSYEQYF
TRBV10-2	CASSESWAFSGNEQFF
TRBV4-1	CASRTPGQGVYGYTF
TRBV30	CAWGDWRNNEQFF
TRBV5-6	CASSGTGGNTEAFF
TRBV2	CASYRGTGANVLTF
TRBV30	CAWSFSSTGGRSGEKLFF
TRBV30	CAWRRTGYNEQFF
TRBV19	CASGESGGRADTQYF
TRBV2	CASSEGTGRGTEAFF
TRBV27	CASSWGQGGSPLHF
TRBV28	CASSLGHKNTEAFF
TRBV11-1	CASSPPGVTEAFF
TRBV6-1	CASSEARGGVEKLFF
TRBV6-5	CASREQGSNGNTIYF
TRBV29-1	CSVGGQGAIQYF
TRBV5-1	CASSLDGQGSNEQFF
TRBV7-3	CASSMQRGGWTGELFF
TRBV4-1	CASSPPHSYNEQFF
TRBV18	CASSPMQGRSQPQHF
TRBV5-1	CATNPGANTEAFF
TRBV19	CASRLMGLDTDTQYF
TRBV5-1	CASSLDGTGADEQFF
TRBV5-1	CASSSSHEAVLNTEAFF
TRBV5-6	CASSSPQRGGAGELFF
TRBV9	CASSPKGQGADEQFF
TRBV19	CASSTGQGVAYTEAFF
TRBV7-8	CASSLTSARADGYTF